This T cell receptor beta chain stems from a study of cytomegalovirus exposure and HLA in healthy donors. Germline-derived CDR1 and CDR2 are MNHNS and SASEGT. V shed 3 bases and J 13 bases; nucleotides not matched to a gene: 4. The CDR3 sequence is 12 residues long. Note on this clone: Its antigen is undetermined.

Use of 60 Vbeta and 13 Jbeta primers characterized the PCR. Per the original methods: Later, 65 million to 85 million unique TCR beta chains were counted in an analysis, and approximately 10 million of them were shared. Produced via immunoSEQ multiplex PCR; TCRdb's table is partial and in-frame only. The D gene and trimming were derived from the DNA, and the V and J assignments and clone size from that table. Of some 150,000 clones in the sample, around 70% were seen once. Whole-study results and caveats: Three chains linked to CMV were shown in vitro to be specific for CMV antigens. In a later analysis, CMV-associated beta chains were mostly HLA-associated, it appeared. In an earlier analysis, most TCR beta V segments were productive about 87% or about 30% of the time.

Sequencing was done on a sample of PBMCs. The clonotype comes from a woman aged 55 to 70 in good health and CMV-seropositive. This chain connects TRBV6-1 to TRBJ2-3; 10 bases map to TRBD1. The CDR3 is CASSEVGQGEYF. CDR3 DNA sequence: TGTGCCAGCAGTGAGGTTGGACAGGGGGAGTATTTT.